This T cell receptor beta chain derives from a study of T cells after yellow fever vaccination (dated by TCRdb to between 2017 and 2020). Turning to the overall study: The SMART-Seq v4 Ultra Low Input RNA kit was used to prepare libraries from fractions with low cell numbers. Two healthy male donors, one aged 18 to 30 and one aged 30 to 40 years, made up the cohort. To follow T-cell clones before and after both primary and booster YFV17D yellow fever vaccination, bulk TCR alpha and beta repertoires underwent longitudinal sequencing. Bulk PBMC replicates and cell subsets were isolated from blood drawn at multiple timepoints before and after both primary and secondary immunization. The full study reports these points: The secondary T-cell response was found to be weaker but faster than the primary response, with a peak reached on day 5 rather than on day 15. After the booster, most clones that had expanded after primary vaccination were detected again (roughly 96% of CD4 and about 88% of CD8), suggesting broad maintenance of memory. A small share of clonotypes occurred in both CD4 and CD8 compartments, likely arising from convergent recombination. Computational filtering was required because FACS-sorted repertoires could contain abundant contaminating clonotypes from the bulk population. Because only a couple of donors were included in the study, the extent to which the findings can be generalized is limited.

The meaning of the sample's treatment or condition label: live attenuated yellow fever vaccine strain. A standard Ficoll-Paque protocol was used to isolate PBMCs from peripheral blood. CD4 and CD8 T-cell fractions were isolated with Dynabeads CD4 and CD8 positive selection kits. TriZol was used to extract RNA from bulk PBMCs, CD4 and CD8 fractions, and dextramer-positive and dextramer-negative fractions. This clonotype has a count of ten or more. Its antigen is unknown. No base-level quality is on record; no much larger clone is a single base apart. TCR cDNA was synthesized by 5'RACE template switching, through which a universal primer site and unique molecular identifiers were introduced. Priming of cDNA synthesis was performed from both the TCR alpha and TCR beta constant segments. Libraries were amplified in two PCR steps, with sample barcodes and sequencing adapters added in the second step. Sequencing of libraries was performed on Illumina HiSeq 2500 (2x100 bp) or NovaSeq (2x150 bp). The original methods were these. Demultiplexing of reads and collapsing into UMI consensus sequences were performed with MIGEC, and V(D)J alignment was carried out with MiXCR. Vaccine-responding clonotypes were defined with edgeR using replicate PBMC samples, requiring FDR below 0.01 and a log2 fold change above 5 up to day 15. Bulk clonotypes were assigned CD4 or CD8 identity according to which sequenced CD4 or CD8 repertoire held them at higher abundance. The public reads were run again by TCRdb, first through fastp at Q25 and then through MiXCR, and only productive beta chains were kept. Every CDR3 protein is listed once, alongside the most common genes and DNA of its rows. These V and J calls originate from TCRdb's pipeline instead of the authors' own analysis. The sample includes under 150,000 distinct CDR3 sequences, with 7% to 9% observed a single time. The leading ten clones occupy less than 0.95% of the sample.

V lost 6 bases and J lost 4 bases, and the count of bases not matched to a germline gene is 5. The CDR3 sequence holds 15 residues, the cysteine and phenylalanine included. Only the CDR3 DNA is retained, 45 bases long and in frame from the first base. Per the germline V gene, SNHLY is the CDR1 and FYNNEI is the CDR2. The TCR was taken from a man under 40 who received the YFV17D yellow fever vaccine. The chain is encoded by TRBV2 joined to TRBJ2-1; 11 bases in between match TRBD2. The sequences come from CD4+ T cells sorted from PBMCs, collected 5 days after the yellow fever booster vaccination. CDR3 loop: CASRGGLAEYNEQFF. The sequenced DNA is TGTGCCAGCAGGGGGGGACTAGCGGAATACAATGAGCAGTTCTTC.